This TCR beta chain was documented in a study of T cells after yellow fever vaccination. Whole-study results and caveats: Contamination of FACS-sorted repertoires by abundant clonotypes from the bulk population could occur.

This clonotype has a handful of counts. Its target is unknown. The CDR3 loop spans 17 amino acids. Looked up from germline, CDR1 is MDHEN and CDR2 is SYDVKM. Trimming took off 2 bases at V and 1 base at J, with 17 bases between the two ends. MiXCR, applied by TCRdb to the 5' RACE reads, yields one record per CDR3 protein. The sample carries around 340,000 distinct CDR3 sequences, around 12% recorded once. The rearrangement links TRBV28 to TRBJ1-2; the D gene is possibly TRBD1 (5 bases). The clonotype was recovered from a man in his late teens or twenties who received the YFV17D yellow fever vaccine. The sample was CD4+ T cells sorted from PBMCs, taken 15 days after the yellow fever booster vaccination. In nucleotides, the CDR3 is TGTGCCAGCAGTTTAGGGGCCCCAACGTCCCTTAACTATGGCTACACCTTC. Protein: CASSLGAPTSLNYGYTF.